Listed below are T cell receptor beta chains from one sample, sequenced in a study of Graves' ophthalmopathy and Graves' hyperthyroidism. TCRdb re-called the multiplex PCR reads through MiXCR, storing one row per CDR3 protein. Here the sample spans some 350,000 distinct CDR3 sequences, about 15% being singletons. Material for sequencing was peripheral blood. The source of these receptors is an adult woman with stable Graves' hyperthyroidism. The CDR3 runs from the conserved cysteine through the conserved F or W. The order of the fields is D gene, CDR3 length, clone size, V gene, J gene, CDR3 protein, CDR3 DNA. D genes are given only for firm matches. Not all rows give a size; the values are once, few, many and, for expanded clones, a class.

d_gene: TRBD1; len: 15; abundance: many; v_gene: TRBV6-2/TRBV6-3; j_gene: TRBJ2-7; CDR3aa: CASRRTGTGRNEQYF; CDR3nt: TGTGCCAGCAGGCGCACCGGGACAGGGAGGAACGAGCAGTACTTC
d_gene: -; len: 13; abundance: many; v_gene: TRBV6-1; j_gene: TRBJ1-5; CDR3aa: CASSENGGQPQHF; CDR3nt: TGTGCCAGCAGTGAAAATGGGGGTCAGCCCCAGCATTTT
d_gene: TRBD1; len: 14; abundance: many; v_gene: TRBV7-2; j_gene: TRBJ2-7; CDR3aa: CASRPTGGTYEQYF; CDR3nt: TGTGCCAGCAGACCAACAGGGGGCACCTACGAGCAGTACTTC
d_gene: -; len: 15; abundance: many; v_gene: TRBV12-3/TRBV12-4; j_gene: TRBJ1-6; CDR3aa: CASRLRSSYNSPLHF; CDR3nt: TGTGCCAGCAGATTGAGAAGCTCCTATAATTCACCCCTCCACTTT
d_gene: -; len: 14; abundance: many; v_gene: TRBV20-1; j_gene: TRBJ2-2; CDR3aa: CSARERDSTGELFF; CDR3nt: TGCAGTGCTAGGGAACGCGACAGCACCGGGGAGCTGTTTTTT
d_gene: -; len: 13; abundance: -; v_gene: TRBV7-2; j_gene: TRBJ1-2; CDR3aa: CASTPSFNYGYTF; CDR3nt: TGTGCCAGCACCCCGAGCTTCAACTATGGCTACACCTTC
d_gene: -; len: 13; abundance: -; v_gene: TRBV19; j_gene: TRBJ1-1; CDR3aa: CASTRGPGTEAFF; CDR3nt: TGTGCCAGTACAAGGGGTCCGGGCACTGAAGCTTTCTTT
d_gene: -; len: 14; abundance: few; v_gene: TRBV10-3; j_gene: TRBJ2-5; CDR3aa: CAISEGGTLETQYF; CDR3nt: TGTGCCATCAGTGAGGGAGGGACCCTTGAGACCCAGTACTTC
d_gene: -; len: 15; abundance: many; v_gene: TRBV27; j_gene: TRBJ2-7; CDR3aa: CASSHLRQATYEQYF; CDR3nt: TGTGCCAGCAGTCATTTGAGACAGGCTACCTACGAGCAGTACTTC
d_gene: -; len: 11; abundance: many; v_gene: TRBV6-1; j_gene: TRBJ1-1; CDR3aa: CASIRTTEAFF; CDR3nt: TGTGCCAGCATCAGGACCACTGAAGCTTTCTTT
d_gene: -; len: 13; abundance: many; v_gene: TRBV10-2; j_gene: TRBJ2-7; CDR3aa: CASSEARSYEQYF; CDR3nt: TGCGCCAGCAGTGAGGCCAGGTCCTACGAGCAGTACTTC
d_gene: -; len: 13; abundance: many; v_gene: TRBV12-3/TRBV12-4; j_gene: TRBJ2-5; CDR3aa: CASSPNVRGTQYF; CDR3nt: TGTGCCAGCAGTCCTAATGTTAGAGGGACCCAGTACTTC
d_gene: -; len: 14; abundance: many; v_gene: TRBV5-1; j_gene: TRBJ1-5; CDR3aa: CASSLDTANQPQHF; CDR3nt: TGCGCCAGCAGCTTGGACACTGCAAATCAGCCCCAGCATTTT
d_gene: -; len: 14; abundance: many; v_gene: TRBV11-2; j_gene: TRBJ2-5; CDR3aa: CASSSSRGQETQYF; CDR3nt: TGTGCCAGCAGCTCCAGCAGGGGTCAAGAGACCCAGTACTTC
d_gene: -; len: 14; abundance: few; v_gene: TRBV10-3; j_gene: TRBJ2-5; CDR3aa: CAISESVVKETQYF; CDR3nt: TGTGCCATCAGTGAGTCGGTGGTCAAAGAGACCCAGTACTTC
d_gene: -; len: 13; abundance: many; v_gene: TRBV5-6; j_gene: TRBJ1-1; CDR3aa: CASRSMGYTEAFF; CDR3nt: TGTGCCAGCAGGTCCATGGGGTACACTGAAGCTTTCTTT
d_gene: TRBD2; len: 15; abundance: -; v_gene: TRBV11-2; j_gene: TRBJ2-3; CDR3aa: CASSLEAGVSYTQYF; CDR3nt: TGTGCCAGCAGCTTAGAGGCGGGAGTGTCTTATACGCAGTATTTT
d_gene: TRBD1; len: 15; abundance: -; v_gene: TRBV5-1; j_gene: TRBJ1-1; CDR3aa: CASSARDRVLAEAFF; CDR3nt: TGCGCCAGCAGCGCCCGGGACAGGGTCTTAGCTGAAGCTTTCTTT
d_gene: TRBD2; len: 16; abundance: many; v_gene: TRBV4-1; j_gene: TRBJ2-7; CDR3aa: CASSRSVGGSSYEQYF; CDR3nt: TGCGCCAGCAGCCGCTCAGTCGGCGGGAGCTCCTACGAGCAGTACTTC
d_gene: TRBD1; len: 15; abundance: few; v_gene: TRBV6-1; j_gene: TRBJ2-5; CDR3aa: CASIEPGQGAETQYF; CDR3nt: TGTGCCAGCATAGAGCCGGGACAGGGGGCGGAGACCCAGTACTTC
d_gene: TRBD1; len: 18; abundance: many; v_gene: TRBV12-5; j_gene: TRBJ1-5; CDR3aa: CASGFLTGTGGGNQPQHF; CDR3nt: TGTGCTAGTGGTTTCCTAACCGGGACAGGGGGCGGCAATCAGCCCCAGCATTTT
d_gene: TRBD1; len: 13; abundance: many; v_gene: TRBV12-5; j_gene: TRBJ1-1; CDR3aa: CASATGVNTEAFF; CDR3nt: TGTGCTAGTGCTACAGGGGTCAACACTGAAGCTTTCTTT
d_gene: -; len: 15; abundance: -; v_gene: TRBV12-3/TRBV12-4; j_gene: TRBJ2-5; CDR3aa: CASSYRQVSKETQYF; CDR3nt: TGTGCCAGCAGCTATAGACAGGTCTCCAAAGAGACCCAGTACTTC
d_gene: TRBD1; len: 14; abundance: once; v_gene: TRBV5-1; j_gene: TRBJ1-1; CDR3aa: CASSSTGAWTEAFF; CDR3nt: TGCGCCAGCAGCTCAACAGGGGCGTGGACTGAAGCTTTCTTT
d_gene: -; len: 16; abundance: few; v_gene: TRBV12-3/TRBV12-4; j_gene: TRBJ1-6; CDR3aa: CASSFKQVILNSPLHF; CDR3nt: TGTGCCAGCAGTTTTAAACAGGTTATCCTCAATTCACCCCTCCACTTT
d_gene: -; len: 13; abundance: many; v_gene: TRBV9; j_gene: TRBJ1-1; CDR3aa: CASSVESNTEAFF; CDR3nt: TGTGCCAGCAGCGTGGAGTCAAACACTGAAGCTTTCTTT
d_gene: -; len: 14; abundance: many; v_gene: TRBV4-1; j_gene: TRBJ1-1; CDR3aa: CASSQAELDTEAFF; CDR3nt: TGCGCCAGCAGCCAAGCGGAATTGGACACTGAAGCTTTCTTT
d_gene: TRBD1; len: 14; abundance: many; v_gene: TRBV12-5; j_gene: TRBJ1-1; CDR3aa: CASGLATGRTEAFF; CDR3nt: TGTGCTAGTGGTTTGGCGACAGGGAGAACTGAAGCTTTCTTT
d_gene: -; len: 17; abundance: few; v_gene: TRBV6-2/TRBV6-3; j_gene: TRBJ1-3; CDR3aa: CASSYSIPGNSGNTIYF; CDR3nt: TGTGCCAGCAGTTACTCGATCCCAGGGAACTCTGGAAACACCATATATTTT
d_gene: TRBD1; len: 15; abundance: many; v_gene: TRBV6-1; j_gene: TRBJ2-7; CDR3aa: CASSAPGGKGLEQYF; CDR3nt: TGTGCCAGCAGTGCCCCAGGGGGTAAGGGGCTTGAGCAGTACTTC
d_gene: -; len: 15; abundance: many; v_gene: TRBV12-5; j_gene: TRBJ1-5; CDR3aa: CASGLSGGGDQPQHF; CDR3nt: TGTGCTAGTGGTTTGAGCGGAGGCGGGGATCAGCCCCAGCATTTT
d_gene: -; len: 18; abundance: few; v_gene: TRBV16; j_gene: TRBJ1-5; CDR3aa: CASSPRRGGGEDNQPQHF; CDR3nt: TGTGCCAGCAGCCCCCGGCGGGGCGGGGGGGAGGACAATCAGCCCCAGCATTTT
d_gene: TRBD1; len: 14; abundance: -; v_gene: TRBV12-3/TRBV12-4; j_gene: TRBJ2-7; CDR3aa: CASSTGQETYGQYF; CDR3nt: TGTGCCAGCAGTACGGGACAGGAGACCTACGGGCAGTACTTC
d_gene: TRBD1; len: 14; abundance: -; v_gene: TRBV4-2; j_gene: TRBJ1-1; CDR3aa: CASSRVQGAPEAFF; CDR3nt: TGTGCCAGCAGCCGCGTACAGGGGGCGCCTGAAGCTTTCTTT
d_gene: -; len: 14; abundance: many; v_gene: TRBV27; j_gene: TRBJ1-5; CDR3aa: CASSPGQTNQPQHF; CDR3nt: TGTGCCAGCAGCCCTGGACAGACTAATCAGCCCCAGCATTTT
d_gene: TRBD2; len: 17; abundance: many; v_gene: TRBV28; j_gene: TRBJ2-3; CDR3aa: CASSLSGGVSPTDTQYF; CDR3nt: TGTGCCAGCAGTTTATCCGGGGGGGTTTCACCCACAGATACGCAGTATTTT
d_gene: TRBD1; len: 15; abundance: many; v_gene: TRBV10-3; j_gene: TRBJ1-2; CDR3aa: CATLGQGFLGYGYTF; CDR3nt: TGTGCCACCCTGGGACAGGGGTTTTTAGGATATGGCTACACCTTC
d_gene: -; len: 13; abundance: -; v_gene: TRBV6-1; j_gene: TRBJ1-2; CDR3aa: CASSEKGEDGYTF; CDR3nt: TGTGCCAGCAGTGAGAAGGGGGAGGATGGCTACACCTTC
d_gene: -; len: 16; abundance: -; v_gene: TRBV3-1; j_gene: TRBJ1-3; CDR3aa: CASSQVFELSGNTIYF; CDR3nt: TGTGCCAGCAGCCAAGTCTTCGAGCTGTCTGGAAACACCATATATTTT
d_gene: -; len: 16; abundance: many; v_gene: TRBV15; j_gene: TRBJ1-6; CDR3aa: CATSRGGQVDNSPLHF; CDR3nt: TGTGCCACCAGCAGGGGTGGGCAGGTAGATAATTCACCCCTCCACTTT
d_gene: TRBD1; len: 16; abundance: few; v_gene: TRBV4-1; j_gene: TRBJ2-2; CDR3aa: CASSIDRGPNTGELFF; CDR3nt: TGCGCCAGCAGCATAGACAGGGGACCGAACACCGGGGAGCTGTTTTTT
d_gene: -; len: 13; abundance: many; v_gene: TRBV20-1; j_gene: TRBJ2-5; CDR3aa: CSARSSGEETQYF; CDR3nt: TGCAGTGCTAGAAGTTCAGGGGAAGAGACCCAGTACTTC
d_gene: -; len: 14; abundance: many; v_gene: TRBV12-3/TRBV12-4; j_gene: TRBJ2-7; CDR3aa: CASSLSRRTYEQYF; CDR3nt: TGTGCCAGCAGTTTATCCCGCAGGACCTACGAGCAGTACTTC